Listed here are 32 T cell receptor beta chains from one sample, sequenced in a study of beta chain features in type 1 diabetes. cDNA synthesis used the whole RNA isolate, giving expressed TCRB sequences. The repertoire was sequenced with immunoSEQ multiplex PCR; TCRdb's copy has only in-frame clones and lacks some. The profile shows around 40,000 clones, about half of them singletons. The specimen was Tregs from blood. Receptor source: a woman between 18 and 30 years old in good health.

This sequence joins TRBV30 and TRBJ1-5, with D possibly matching TRBD1 (5 bases). This CDR3 is built from 14 residues. The V and J ends lost 0 bases and 6 bases respectively, with 12 bases between them. Germline CDR1 reads GTSNPN; CDR2 reads SVGIG (reference sequence). The CDR3 bases are TGTGCCTGGAGTGTGGGCGGGGACGGTCAGCCCCAGCATTTT. This gives the protein CAWSVGGDGQPQHF.

The CDR3 DNA sequence: TGCGCCAGCAGCCAAGGGGGGGGGATTGGGACTGAAGCTTTCTTT. It codes for CASSQGGGIGTEAFF. This rearrangement joins TRBV4-3 to TRBJ1-1; D perhaps matches TRBD1 (5 bases). Trimming removed 1 base from V and 5 bases from J, with 14 bases in between. This CDR3 region has 15 residues. Looked up from germline, CDR1 is LGHNA and CDR2 is YSLEER.

The CDR3 loop reads CASSLPQGSREQYF. The DNA of the CDR3 is TGTGCCAGCAGTTTACCTCAGGGGTCGCGCGAGCAGTACTTC. The rearrangement links TRBV28 to TRBJ2-7; weak D call: TRBD1 (6 bases). The germline V gene has CDR1 MDHEN and CDR2 SYDVKM. The germline V and J ends were trimmed by 2 bases and 6 bases, with 14 bases remaining between them. CDR3 length equals 14 residues.

J is TRBJ1-2 and V is TRBV6-5, with TRBD1 as a possible D gene (6 bases). Germline V gene data show CDR1 as MNHEY and CDR2 as SVGAGI. Trimming left V 4 bases short and J 4 bases short, with 16 bases between. CDR3 length equals 15 residues. CDR3 residues: CASSSRYQGTYGYTF. The CDR3, as DNA: TGTGCCAGCAGTTCACGTTATCAGGGGACCTATGGCTACACCTTC.

The V and J genes are TRBV14 and TRBJ2-7; 11 nucleotides match TRBD2. The CDR3 is made up of 15 amino acids. Germline CDR1 and CDR2: SGHDN and FVKESK. V was pared by 6 bases and J by 4 bases, with 8 bases of the junction left unmatched. DNA for the CDR3: TGTGCCAGCAGGGGTACTAGCGGGAGTAGATACGAGCAGTACTTC. This codes for CASRGTSGSRYEQYF.

This chain links TRBV9 with TRBJ2-3; 7 bases are shared with TRBD2. CDR3 length equals 12 residues. J gave up 5 bases and V 7 bases, and 4 bases lay outside the gene matches. Germline V gene sequence: CDR1 SGDLS, CDR2 YYNGEE. The CDR3 bases are TGTGCCAGCGGGAGGGTTGGAGATACGCAGTATTTT. It specifies CASGRVGDTQYF.

This clone was seen a handful of times. The V gene is TRBV11-2, the J gene TRBJ2-1, with 11 bases aligning to TRBD2. J lost 1 base, V lost 4 bases, and 6 bases had no gene match. The CDR3 length is 17 residues. Per the germline V gene, CDR1 is SGHAT and CDR2 is FQNNGV. CDR3 in DNA: TGTGCCAGCAGCTACGGGACTAGCGGAGGGTCCTACAATGAGCAGTTCTTC. It codes for CASSYGTSGGSYNEQFF.

The chain links TRBV7-2 to TRBJ2-5; tentatively, D is TRBD1 (5 bases). The J call is doubtful: the DNA matches TRBJ2-7 better. The CDR3 extends over 16 amino acids. The germline CDR1 and CDR2 sequences are SGHTA and FQGNSA. The CDR3 spells CASSLVGQGVFYEQYF. CDR3 in DNA: TGTGCCAGCAGCTTAGTCGGCCAGGGTGTTTTCTACGAGCAGTACTTC.

The chain joins TRBV6-1 to TRBJ2-2; TRBD2 agrees at 7 bases. CDR3 length equals 15 residues. The V gene end was trimmed by 4 bases and the J gene end by 4 bases; junction bases not matched to a gene: 6. Germline CDR1 and CDR2: MNHNS and SASEGT. The CDR3 region is CASSVTGGGTGELFF. The DNA of the CDR3 is TGTGCCAGCAGTGTCACGGGAGGAGGCACCGGGGAGCTGTTTTTT.

As regards this clone: This sample also contains other DNA sequences that code for the same CDR3. The V call is TRBV5-1, the J call TRBJ1-1; D remains ambiguous. CDR3 length: 13 residues. CDR1 is SGHRS, CDR2 YFSETQ, per germline. The V and J ends lost 3 bases and 7 bases respectively, with 13 bases between them. The DNA for the CDR3 is TGCGCCAGCAGCTCTGACATCGGCCGTGAAGCTTTCTTT. It specifies CASSSDIGREAFF.

The V call is TRBV27, the J call TRBJ2-1, with 8 bases that match TRBD2. Trimming took 5 bases from V and 0 from J; bases not matched to a gene: 9. Germline V CDR1 and CDR2: MNHEY, SMNVEV (reference sequence). The CDR3 loop spans 17 amino acids. CDR3: CASSKPPGGGSYNEQFF. In nucleotides, the CDR3 is TGTGCCAGCAGTAAACCGCCCGGGGGGGGCTCCTACAATGAGCAGTTCTTC.

The chain employs TRBV28 and TRBJ2-7, with D tentatively TRBD2 (5 bases). Germline CDR1 is MDHEN and CDR2 is SYDVKM. V was pared by 4 bases and J by 5 bases, with 21 bases between. This CDR3 is 16 amino acids long. CDR3 in amino acids: CASSSAGGSILHEQYF. As DNA, the CDR3 is TGTGCCAGCAGTTCCGCCGGAGGTTCTATTCTCCACGAGCAGTACTTC.

The rearrangement joins TRBV14 to TRBJ2-5, with unresolved D. V lost 4 bases to trimming and J lost 4 bases, with 16 bases between them. Looked up from germline, CDR1 is SGHDN and CDR2 is FVKESK. This CDR3 contains 15 residues. CDR3 loop: CASSLSSLWSETQYF. The CDR3 bases are TGTGCCAGCAGCCTTAGCTCACTGTGGTCAGAGACCCAGTACTTC.

This clone was found a few times. The chain combines TRBV5-1 with TRBJ2-1; 8 nucleotides align to TRBD2. CDR3 length: 14 amino acids. J gave up 2 bases and V 5 bases, and 3 bases lay outside the gene matches. Germline CDR1 SGHRS, CDR2 YFSETQ. In nucleotides, the CDR3 is TGCGCCAGCAGAGGGGGACTAGCCTACAATGAGCAGTTCTTC. Amino acid sequence: CASRGGLAYNEQFF.

V is TRBV27 and J is TRBJ1-2; 8 bases are shared with TRBD1. From germline, CDR1 is MNHEY and CDR2 SMNVEV (reference sequence). This CDR3 contains 15 residues. With 0 bases clipped from V and 8 bases from J, the junction kept 8 bases outside the gene matches. CDR3 sequence: CASSLSGRGQLGYTF. The CDR3 DNA reads as TGTGCCAGCAGTTTATCAGGCAGGGGGCAGCTAGGCTACACCTTC.

The chain recombines TRBV5-4 with TRBJ2-6, with 12 positions matching TRBD1. CDR1 and CDR2 from the germline V gene are SGHNT and YYREEE (reference sequence). The CDR3 contains 18 residues. After removal of 4 bases from V and 2 bases from J, the junction contained 7 bases not matched to a gene. CDR3 sequence (DNA): TGTGCCAGCAGCCCGGGACAGGGGGCTGGGACTGGGGCCAACGTCCTGACTTTC. Amino acid sequence: CASSPGQGAGTGANVLTF.

This chain connects TRBV28 to TRBJ2-1, with D tentatively TRBD1 (6 bases). From germline, CDR1 is MDHEN and CDR2 SYDVKM. The CDR3 is 13 residues long. Trimming stripped 6 bases from V and 7 bases from J, with 13 bases between. For the CDR3, the DNA is TGTGCCAGCAGACGAACAGGGTCAAATGAGCAGTTCTTC. It specifies CASRRTGSNEQFF. Based on the CDR3 plus reference TRBV28 and TRBJ2-1, the full variable domain is DVKVTQSSRYLVKRTGEKVFLECVQDMDHENMFWYRQDPGLGLRLIYFSYDVKMKEKGDIPEGYSVSREKKERFSLILESASTNQTSMYLCASRRTGSNEQFFGPGTRLTVL.

The chain combines TRBV6-1 with TRBJ2-1; TRBD2 matches 13 bases. V was pared by 1 base and J by 3 bases, with 15 bases of the junction left unmatched. CDR1 and CDR2 from the germline V gene are MNHNS and SASEGT. This CDR3 comprises 21 residues. The CDR3 spells CASSEDWLGLAGPYLYNEQFF. The CDR3, as DNA: TGTGCCAGCAGTGAAGATTGGCTGGGACTAGCGGGACCCTACCTCTACAATGAGCAGTTCTTC.

CDR3 in DNA: TGTGCCAGCTCACCGACAGGGGGCGAAGGTCAGCCCCAGCATTTT. Translated: CASSPTGGEGQPQHF. The chain recombines TRBV18 with TRBJ1-5, with 10 bases matching TRBD1. J was trimmed by 6 bases and V by 3 bases; bases with no gene match: 5. Germline values: CDR1 KGHSH, CDR2 LQKENI. The CDR3 is 15 residues long. Full variable domain (missing parts from reference TRBV18 and TRBJ1-5): NAGVMQNPRHLVRRRGQEARLRCSPMKGHSHVYWYRQLPEEGLKFMVYLQKENIIDESGMPKERFSAEFPKEGPSILRIQQVVRGDSAAYFCASSPTGGEGQPQHFGDGTRLSIL.

The chain uses TRBV7-2 and TRBJ2-1, with D possibly TRBD1 on 5 matching bases. Germline V gene sequence: CDR1 SGHTA, CDR2 FQGNSA. The CDR3 extends over 12 amino acids. Trimming removed 5 bases at V and 13 bases at J, with 15 bases between. Written as DNA, the CDR3 is TGTGCCAGCAGCCCCCGTGGGGCCTCTCAGTTCTTC. Protein sequence: CASSPRGASQFF.

This clone has just a few counts. The gene calls are TRBV7-2 and TRBJ2-7; 7 positions agree with TRBD2. Germline CDR1 reads SGHTA; CDR2 reads FQGNSA. There are 18 residues in the CDR3. V trimming: 5 bases; J trimming: 6 bases; junction bases outside the gene matches: 22. The CDR3: CASSLVTTRAGDRGEQYF. CDR3 nucleotides: TGTGCCAGCAGCCTAGTCACAACACGGGCGGGAGATCGGGGCGAGCAGTACTTC.

There are a few counts of this clone. The chain combines TRBV5-5 with TRBJ2-7, with D maybe TRBD2 (5 bases). V was trimmed by 1 base and J by 4 bases, leaving 18 bases between them. Germline V gene sequence: CDR1 SGHKS, CDR2 YYEKEE (reference sequence). The CDR3 has 16 amino acids. The CDR3 DNA reads TGTGCCAGCAGCTTGCGAGCGAGGACTGGAGTATACGAGCAGTACTTC. Its protein is CASSLRARTGVYEQYF.

The chain couples TRBV4-2 to TRBJ2-1; 10 bases are a match to TRBD2. V was clipped by 0 bases and J by 7 bases; unmatched bases: 12. This CDR3 is built from 18 residues. Germline V gives CDR1 LGHNA, CDR2 YNFKEQ. This chain's CDR3 is CASSQDDPSGGLRNEQFF. CDR3 nucleotide sequence: TGTGCCAGCAGCCAAGACGACCCTAGCGGGGGCCTAAGGAATGAGCAGTTCTTC.

The gene calls are TRBV11-3 and TRBJ1-1; D is undetermined. This CDR3 comprises 13 residues. CDR1 and CDR2 from the germline V gene are SGHNT and YENEEA. V was pared by 4 bases and J by 0 bases, with 6 bases between. CDR3: CASSSYVNTEAFF. The CDR3 nucleotides are TGTGCCAGCAGCTCCTACGTGAACACTGAAGCTTTCTTT.

The rearrangement links TRBV7-2 to TRBJ2-3; tentative D call: TRBD2 (5 bases). Trimming removed 3 bases from V and 0 bases from J, with 19 bases in between. The CDR3 length is 18 residues. Germline assignment: CDR1 SGHTA and CDR2 FQGNSA. The CDR3 DNA sequence: TGTGCCAGCAGCTTCATGGCCATAATCACGGGAAGCACAGATACGCAGTATTTT. Amino acids: CASSFMAIITGSTDTQYF.

The chain uses TRBV5-6 and TRBJ2-5, with 7 bases fitting TRBD1. This CDR3 is 17 amino acids long. CDR1 is SGHDT and CDR2 is YYEEEE in the germline V gene. Trimming took 5 bases from V and 4 from J; bases not matched to a gene: 17. CDR3 coding DNA: TGTGCCAGCAGTAGGGGGCTAAGCAGGGGCAGTGGAGAGACCCAGTACTTC. Its protein is CASSRGLSRGSGETQYF.

This clone was observed a handful of times. The chain links TRBV4-3 to TRBJ1-1; no clear D. With 1 base removed from V and 3 bases from J, the gap between germline ends came to 6 bases. CDR1 and CDR2 from the germline V gene are LGHNA and YSLEER. The CDR3 runs to 13 residues. The CDR3 DNA is TGCGCCAGCAGCCAAGGTTCAGACACTGAAGCTTTCTTT. Translated, it gives CASSQGSDTEAFF.

This chain connects TRBV11-2 to TRBJ1-2; D unclear. CDR3 length equals 13 residues. The germline V gene has CDR1 SGHAT and CDR2 FQNNGV. V lost 7 bases to trimming and J lost 1 base, with 10 bases between them. The CDR3 DNA is TGTGCCAGCACCCTAGCGGGTAACTATGGCTACACCTTC. It yields the protein CASTLAGNYGYTF. Based on the CDR3 plus reference TRBV11-2 and TRBJ1-2, the full variable domain is EAGVAQSPRYKIIEKRQSVAFWCNPISGHATLYWYQQILGQGPKLLIQFQNNGVVDDSQLPKDRFSAERLKGVDSTLKIQPAKLEDSAVYLCASTLAGNYGYTFGSGTRLTVV.

This clone was found a few times. J is TRBJ2-7 and V is TRBV28, with TRBD2 matching 13 bases. This CDR3 region has 15 residues. CDR1 is MDHEN and CDR2 is SYDVKM in the germline V gene. Germline trimming cut 6 bases from V and 0 bases from J; bases unmatched to any gene: 2. CDR3 sequence reads: CASRRLAGGSYEQYF. CDR3 bases: TGTGCCAGCAGACGACTAGCGGGAGGCTCCTACGAGCAGTACTTC.

The V and J genes are TRBV11-2 and TRBJ1-2; 9 bases fit TRBD1. This CDR3 region has 16 residues. V dropped 3 bases and J dropped 4; count of bases not matched to a gene: 9. From germline, CDR1 is SGHAT and CDR2 FQNNGV. The CDR3 reads CASSLGGQGITYGYTF. CDR3 in DNA: TGTGCCAGCAGCTTGGGGGGACAGGGAATTACCTATGGCTACACCTTC.

The chain links TRBV4-3 to TRBJ2-5, with 16 bases fitting TRBD2. Per the germline V gene, CDR1 is LGHNA and CDR2 is YSLEER. V dropped 5 bases and J dropped 5; count of bases not matched to a gene: 8. The CDR3 is 17 amino acids. CDR3 protein: CASSARAGLAGGETQYF. The CDR3 coding sequence is TGCGCCAGCAGCGCTCGAGCGGGACTAGCGGGGGGGGAGACCCAGTACTTC.

Concerning this clone itself: The same CDR3 can be traced to other DNA sequences in this sample. V usage is TRBV28 and J usage is TRBJ1-2; perhaps TRBD1 as D (5 bases). Trimming stripped 2 bases from V and 5 bases from J, with 6 bases between. Germline lookup yields CDR1 MDHEN and CDR2 SYDVKM. This CDR3 is built from 12 residues. The CDR3 region has the DNA TGTGCCAGCAGTTTACAGGGTTATGGCTACACCTTC. It specifies CASSLQGYGYTF.